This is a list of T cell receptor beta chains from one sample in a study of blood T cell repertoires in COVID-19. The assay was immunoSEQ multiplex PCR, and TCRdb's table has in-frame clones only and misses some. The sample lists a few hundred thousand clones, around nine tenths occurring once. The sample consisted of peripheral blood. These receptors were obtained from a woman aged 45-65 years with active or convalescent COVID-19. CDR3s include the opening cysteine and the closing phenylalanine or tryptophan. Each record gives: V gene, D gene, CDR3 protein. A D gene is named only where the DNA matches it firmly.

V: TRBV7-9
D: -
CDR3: CASSLGRADYGYTF

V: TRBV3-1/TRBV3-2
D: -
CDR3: CASSPGFDTGELFF

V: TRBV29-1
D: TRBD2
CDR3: CSVLLSGEETQYF

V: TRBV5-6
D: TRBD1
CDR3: CASSLSPGGAETQYF

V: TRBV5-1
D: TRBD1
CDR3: CASSLEGGSWTEAFF

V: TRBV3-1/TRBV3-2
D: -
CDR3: CASSRMGGGPDGYTF

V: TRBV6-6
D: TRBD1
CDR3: CASSRRPLPWGTGGSWGMNTEAFF

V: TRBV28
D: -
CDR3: CATSEIGANTEAFF

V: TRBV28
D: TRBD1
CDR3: CASSFTGGGGGYTF

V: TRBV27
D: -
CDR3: CASSLLAGSDIGYGYTF

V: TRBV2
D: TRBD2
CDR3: CASRGLVNTGELFF

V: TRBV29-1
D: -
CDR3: CSVGVTEAFF

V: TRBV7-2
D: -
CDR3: CASTSLSSYNEQFF

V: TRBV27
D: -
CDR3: CASLGANYGYTF

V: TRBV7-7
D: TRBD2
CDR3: CASSLSSSGSGELFF

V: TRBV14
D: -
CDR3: CASSQHGTGLYGYTF

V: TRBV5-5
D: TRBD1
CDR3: CASSLSFRQGGSPLHF